The next 25 T cell receptor beta chains were all read from a single sample in a study of cytomegalovirus exposure and HLA in healthy donors. Researchers ran the PCR with 60 Vbeta and 13 Jbeta primers. Clones were sequenced by immunoSEQ multiplex PCR, and TCRdb holds only the in-frame ones, with some missing. The sample lists 200,000 to 250,000 clones; more than 75% were seen once. The sequencing sample was made of PBMCs. Source of these receptors: a human donor in good health.

V and J are TRBV6-5 and TRBJ1-2, with TRBD1 matching over 8 bases. The J segment lost 3 bases and the V segment lost 6 bases, leaving 6 bases of the junction unmatched. In germline, CDR1 is MNHEY, CDR2 SVGAGI. This CDR3 region has 14 residues. The CDR3 nucleotides are TGTGCCAGCAGCGACAGGGGACGAGACTATGGCTACACCTTC. As protein: CASSDRGRDYGYTF.

V usage is TRBV7-9 and J usage is TRBJ2-1; tentative D call: TRBD2 (7 bases). The CDR3 extends over 13 amino acids. Germline values: CDR1 SEHNR, CDR2 FQNEAQ (reference sequence). The ends were cut back, 5 bases at V and 15 bases at J, with 20 bases in the middle. The CDR3 DNA is TGTGCCAGCAGCCACCCCACAGGGCGCGGGAGGTTCTTC. It is translated as CASSHPTGRGRFF.

The chain recombines TRBV2 with TRBJ1-1; D is perhaps TRBD1 (6 bases). The germline gives CDR1 SNHLY, CDR2 FYNNEI. This CDR3 has 14 amino acids. The V end lost 1 base, the J end lost 4 bases, and 10 bases lay between the germline ends. Here the CDR3 DNA reads TGTGCCAGCAGTGAAGAGGGGGGGATCACTGAAGCTTTCTTT. This gives the protein CASSEEGGITEAFF.

The chain joins TRBV29-1 to TRBJ2-7; TRBD1 matches 7 bases. With 4 bases clipped from V and 3 bases from J, the junction kept 15 bases outside the gene matches. The CDR3 is 16 residues long. Germline V gene data show CDR1 as SQVTM and CDR2 as ANQGSEA. This CDR3 reads CSVVHRRTGFFYEQYF. DNA of the CDR3: TGCAGCGTTGTTCACAGACGGACAGGATTCTTCTACGAGCAGTACTTC.

The chain links TRBV29-1 to TRBJ1-4; 10 bases agree with TRBD1. V shed 7 bases and J 5 bases; nucleotides not matched to a gene: 13. This CDR3 region has 16 residues. CDR1 and CDR2 (germline): SQVTM, ANQGSEA. The CDR3 is CSARQPGQGPNEKLFF. The CDR3 DNA follows: TGCAGCGCAAGACAACCGGGACAGGGGCCAAATGAAAAACTGTTTTTT.

V gene TRBV19 combines with J gene TRBJ2-2; 10 positions agree with TRBD2. Germline loops: CDR1 LNHDA, CDR2 SQIVND (reference sequence). This CDR3 is built from 15 residues. V dropped 5 bases and J dropped 5; count of bases not matched to a gene: 5. CDR3: CASSPLAGETGELFF. Here the CDR3 DNA reads TGTGCCAGTAGTCCCCTAGCGGGAGAGACCGGGGAGCTGTTTTTT.

This clone was detected many times. The chain combines TRBV6-1 with TRBJ1-2; D is undetermined. The CDR3 has 11 amino acids. Trimming removed 5 bases at V and 5 bases at J, with 6 bases between. The germline V gene encodes CDR1 MNHNS and CDR2 SASEGT. CDR3 DNA: TGTGCCAGCAGTTCTCAGTATGGCTACACCTTC. As protein: CASSSQYGYTF.

The V call is TRBV28, the J call TRBJ2-3, with D unresolved. Deletions cut 6 bases from V and 2 bases from J, with 18 bases between. The CDR3 extends over 16 amino acids. The germline CDR1 and CDR2 sequences are MDHEN and SYDVKM. The CDR3 here is CASRSRRGGSTDTQYF. CDR3 coding DNA: TGTGCCAGCAGATCGAGGCGTGGCGGCTCCACAGATACGCAGTATTTT.

This rearrangement joins TRBV21-1 to TRBJ2-3; the DNA was not used to check the table's D call, TRBD2. TRBV21-1 is recorded as a pseudogene. The CDR3 extends over 16 amino acids. The CDR3 DNA reads as TGTGCCAGCAGTCCACCGGGCGGAGAGCGGGCAGATACGCAGTATTTT. It is translated as CASSPPGGERADTQYF.

This chain links TRBV4-1 with TRBJ1-1; a weak D match, TRBD1 (6 bases). Germline assignment: CDR1 MGHRA and CDR2 YSYEKL. This CDR3 is 12 amino acids long. The V gene lost 5 bases and the J gene lost 5 bases, with 9 bases spanning the gap. DNA of the CDR3: TGCGCCAGCAGCTACGGACAGACTGAAGCTTTCTTT. It specifies CASSYGQTEAFF.

The V and J genes are TRBV13 and TRBJ2-7; TRBD2 aligns across 11 bases. Germline values: CDR1 PRHDT, CDR2 FYEKMQ (reference sequence). The V gene end was trimmed by 0 bases and the J gene end by 0 bases; junction bases not matched to a gene: 1. The CDR3 runs to 16 residues. CDR3 nucleotide sequence: TGTGCCAGCAGCTTAGGTGGACTAGCGGGCTCCTACGAGCAGTACTTC. Residues: CASSLGGLAGSYEQYF.

This clone was seen only once. J is TRBJ2-1 and V is TRBV2; D is perhaps TRBD1 (5 bases). The V end was cut by 5 bases, the J end by 4 bases, with 9 bases between. This CDR3 is built from 13 residues. CDR1 SNHLY and CDR2 FYNNEI come from the germline V gene. The CDR3 DNA follows: TGTGCCAGCAGTTCCGACAGATACAATGAGCAGTTCTTC. Translated: CASSSDRYNEQFF.

The gene calls are TRBV30 and TRBJ2-3, with D uncertain. The CDR3 extends over 11 amino acids. Germline V gene lookup returns CDR1 GTSNPN and CDR2 SVGIG (reference sequence). Trimming removed 2 bases from V and 8 bases from J, with 8 bases in between. This chain's CDR3 is CAWSNGGTQYF. DNA of the CDR3: TGTGCCTGGAGTAACGGTGGTACGCAGTATTTT.

The chain joins TRBV7-9 to TRBJ2-4, with 7 bases that match TRBD1. V trimming: 1 base; J trimming: 4 bases; junction bases outside the gene matches: 7. The germline gives CDR1 SEHNR, CDR2 FQNEAQ (reference sequence). The CDR3 extends over 16 amino acids. CDR3 loop: CASSLGVGQPKNIQYF. The CDR3 DNA reads as TGTGCCAGCAGCTTAGGCGTGGGACAGCCTAAAAACATTCAGTACTTC.

The chain combines TRBV7-3 with TRBJ2-7; D uncertain. Germline assignment: CDR1 SGHTA and CDR2 FQGTGA. Between the trimmed V and J ends, which lost 0 bases and 5 bases, there was a span of 8 bases. The CDR3 contains 13 residues. The CDR3 DNA follows: TGTGCCAGCAGCTTAACCCCCCGGGACGAGCAGTACTTC. Its translation: CASSLTPRDEQYF.

The chain is built from TRBV30 and TRBJ1-4; weak D call: TRBD1 (5 bases). The CDR3 has 15 residues. Germline V gene data show CDR1 as GTSNPN and CDR2 as SVGIG (reference sequence). The V end lost 2 bases, the J end lost 0 bases, and 10 bases lay between the germline ends. The CDR3 DNA reads as TGTGCCTGGAGTCCTGACAGAACAACTAATGAAAAACTGTTTTTT. Amino acid sequence: CAWSPDRTTNEKLFF.

The gene calls are TRBV30 and TRBJ1-3, with D unresolved. V dropped 0 bases and J dropped 0 bases, with 6 bases sitting between them. The length of the CDR3 is 14 residues. The V gene's germline CDR1 is GTSNPN and CDR2 SVGIG (reference sequence). CDR3 sequence: CAWSVGSSGNTIYF. The CDR3 DNA sequence: TGTGCCTGGAGTGTAGGGAGCTCTGGAAACACCATATATTTT.

The rearrangement joins TRBV2 to TRBJ2-5; the match to TRBD1 covers 7 bases. Germline values: CDR1 SNHLY, CDR2 FYNNEI. The CDR3 extends over 15 amino acids. J lost 1 base, V lost 2 bases, and 4 bases had no gene match. CDR3 sequence reads: CASSEWDRTQETQYF. DNA of the CDR3: TGTGCCAGCAGTGAATGGGACAGAACCCAAGAGACCCAGTACTTC.

The V and J genes are TRBV7-2 and TRBJ2-3; 8 nucleotides match TRBD2. With V trimmed by 5 bases and J by 0 bases, 4 bases remained unmatched. CDR1 and CDR2 from the germline V gene are SGHTA and FQGNSA. CDR3 length equals 15 residues. CDR3 DNA: TGTGCCAGCAGCAACTTAGCGGGGAGCACAGATACGCAGTATTTT. Protein product: CASSNLAGSTDTQYF.

CDR3 sequence: CASTSTSGSTDTQYF. The CDR3, as DNA: TGTGCCAGCACCTCGACTAGCGGGAGCACAGATACGCAGTATTTT. J is TRBJ2-3 and V is TRBV2; TRBD2 agrees at 10 bases. V trimming: 7 bases; J trimming: 0 bases; junction bases outside the gene matches: 4. From germline, CDR1 is SNHLY and CDR2 FYNNEI. The CDR3 runs to 15 residues.

V and J are TRBV6-5 and TRBJ1-2; 8 bases map to TRBD1. This CDR3 spans 15 amino acids. The junction had 8 bases not matched to a gene; V was cut back by 5 bases and J by 3 bases. From germline, CDR1 is MNHEY and CDR2 SVGAGI. The CDR3 sequence is CASSPQGEKDYGYTF. The DNA of the CDR3 is TGTGCCAGCAGTCCACAGGGGGAGAAGGACTATGGCTACACCTTC.

V usage is TRBV5-1 and J usage is TRBJ2-1; 9 bases are a match to TRBD2. Trimming removed 0 bases from V and 0 bases from J; junction bases left unmatched: 4. CDR1 and CDR2 from the germline V gene are SGHRS and YFSETQ. The CDR3 has 17 residues. The CDR3 is CASSLALAGSSYNEQFF. In DNA, the CDR3 is TGCGCCAGCAGCTTGGCACTAGCGGGTAGCTCCTACAATGAGCAGTTCTTC.

This clone came up once. The chain carries TRBV28 and TRBJ2-7; TRBD2 matches 11 bases. Germline lookup yields CDR1 MDHEN and CDR2 SYDVKM. V shed 11 bases and J 4 bases; nucleotides not matched to a gene: 10. The CDR3 spans 14 residues. The CDR3 reads CASDPASGRYEQYF. The CDR3 coding sequence is TGTGCCTCCGACCCAGCTAGCGGGAGGTACGAGCAGTACTTC.

The chain is built from TRBV10-2 and TRBJ1-2; D perhaps matches TRBD1 (6 bases). Trimming left V 2 bases short and J 4 bases short, with 20 bases between. Germline assignment: CDR1 WSHSY and CDR2 SAAADI. The CDR3 is 17 amino acids. The CDR3 sequence is CASSEVTPWEGGYGYTF. CDR3 DNA sequence: TGCGCCAGCAGTGAGGTGACCCCCTGGGAGGGGGGCTATGGCTACACCTTC.

This sequence joins TRBV5-4 and TRBJ2-7; 9 nucleotides match TRBD2. The germline V gene encodes CDR1 SGHNT and CDR2 YYREEE (reference sequence). The V gene end was trimmed by 2 bases and the J gene end by 2 bases; junction bases not matched to a gene: 5. CDR3 length: 15 amino acids. The CDR3 DNA reads as TGTGCCAGCAGCTTCCCCAGCGGGGGGACCTACGAGCAGTACTTC. It specifies CASSFPSGGTYEQYF.